The 10 T cell receptor beta chains given below trace back to one sample, sequenced in a study of neurological immune-mediated disorders. From the 5' RACE reads, TCRdb called clonotypes with MiXCR, one entry per CDR3 protein. The sample has 55,000 or so distinct CDR3 sequences, more than 3% seen once. Sequenced material: CD4+ T cells from blood. The receptor source for this set is a woman aged 40 to 50 with multiple sclerosis.

There are many counts of this clonotype. The chain employs TRBV27 and TRBJ2-7; 8 nucleotides match TRBD2. Trimming removed 5 bases from V and 3 bases from J; junction bases left unmatched: 12. The CDR3 totals 16 residues. Per the germline V gene, CDR1 is MNHEY and CDR2 is SMNVEV (reference sequence). The CDR3 is CASSTLAGRSRYEQYF. The CDR3 DNA reads as TGTGCCAGCAGTACTCTAGCGGGCCGGTCCCGCTACGAGCAGTACTTC.

This clonotype was picked up many times. This chain uses TRBV5-1 with TRBJ1-1; D ambiguous. The CDR3 is 13 residues long. The V and J ends lost 0 bases and 3 bases respectively, with 6 bases between them. Per the germline V gene, CDR1 is SGHRS and CDR2 is YFSETQ. CDR3: CASSLDRDTEAFF. Here the CDR3 DNA reads TGCGCCAGCAGCTTGGATAGGGACACTGAAGCTTTCTTT.

This clonotype occurred many times. V is TRBV6-6 and J is TRBJ1-6; weak D call: TRBD1 (6 bases). V was pared by 6 bases and J by 9 bases, with 15 bases between. The CDR3 sequence is 14 residues long. Germline CDR1 is MNHNY and CDR2 is SVGAGI (reference sequence). The CDR3 here is CASRLQGGGSPLHF. The DNA of the CDR3 is TGTGCCAGCAGGCTACAGGGAGGCGGTTCACCCCTCCACTTT.

This clonotype was detected a few times. J is TRBJ1-4 and V is TRBV14; maybe TRBD1 (5 bases). Trimming pared 1 base from V and 5 bases from J, leaving 14 bases between. This CDR3 contains 16 residues. The germline CDR1 and CDR2 sequences are SGHDN and FVKESK. In DNA form, the CDR3 reads TGTGCCAGCAGCCAAGGAGTCGGGACCTACAATGAAAAACTGTTTTTT. Protein: CASSQGVGTYNEKLFF.

This clonotype was found many times. This rearrangement joins TRBV7-3 to TRBJ2-2, with TRBD2 as a possible D gene (7 bases). V was trimmed by 5 bases and J by 6 bases, leaving 16 bases between them. Germline CDR1 is SGHTA and CDR2 is FQGTGA. The length of the CDR3 is 15 residues. The CDR3 nucleotides read TGTGCCAGCAGCCAGACGGGGGGCTTGGCCGGGGAGCTGTTTTTT. Its translation is CASSQTGGLAGELFF.

This clonotype was seen many times. The gene calls are TRBV6-1 and TRBJ2-7; TRBD1 matches 11 bases. CDR1 and CDR2 (germline): MNHNS, SASEGT. The V segment lost 10 bases and the J segment 6 bases; nucleotides outside the gene matches: 8. The CDR3 has 13 residues. In DNA, the CDR3 is TGTGCCATCACCGGGACAGGGGGTACCGAGCAGTACTTC. Translated, it gives CAITGTGGTEQYF.

This clonotype was seen many times. The chain employs TRBV5-1 and TRBJ1-1, with D possibly matching TRBD1 (5 bases). This CDR3 has 13 residues. CDR1 and CDR2 from the germline V gene are SGHRS and YFSETQ. V dropped 5 bases and J dropped 1 base, with 9 bases sitting between them. The CDR3 here is CASSPGQNTEAFF. The CDR3 DNA reads TGCGCCAGCAGTCCCGGACAGAACACTGAAGCTTTCTTT.

On this clonotype itself: The DNA is omitted, as the CDR3 cannot be located on it reliably, and the CDR3 follows TCRdb's listing. The chain has TRBV5-6 and TRBJ1-2; the D call in the table, TRBD1, was not verified against the DNA. Including both end residues, the CDR3 is 20 amino acids long. In germline, CDR1 is SGHDT, CDR2 YYEEEE. Here the CDR3 reads CASSFYICSARTGANYGYTF.

Many counts were recorded for this clonotype. The chain employs TRBV5-1 and TRBJ1-2; D not certain. The germline CDR1 and CDR2 sequences are SGHRS and YFSETQ. The CDR3 has 13 residues. The V and J ends lost 4 bases and 7 bases respectively, with 14 bases between them. The CDR3 here is CASSRGGPGGYTF. CDR3 nucleotide sequence: TGCGCCAGCAGCCGAGGAGGGCCCGGTGGCTACACCTTC.

There are many counts of this clonotype. This rearrangement joins TRBV12-3 or TRBV12-4 to TRBJ1-2, with a possible D match to TRBD1 (6 bases). The CDR3 has 16 amino acids. Trimming stripped 6 bases from V and 2 bases from J, with 19 bases between. The chain's CDR3 is CASSLDHRVVNYGYTF. DNA of the CDR3: TGTGCCAGCAGCCTTGATCACAGGGTGGTCAACTATGGCTACACCTTC.